This T cell receptor (beta chain) stems from a study of post-analysis software for immune sequencing data (dated by TCRdb to about 2015). About the full investigation: Disease courses on record covered relapsing-remitting, secondary progressive and progressive-relapsing multiple sclerosis, though some patients had no subtype annotation. A subset of samples was prepared in parallel using single-end sample barcoding, then pooled and co-amplified after Illumina adapter ligation. Patient repertoires were compared against ten to eleven previously published healthy control repertoires from donors aged roughly 6 to 26 years. What the study reported, not specific to this receptor: The control group was slightly older than the multiple sclerosis patient group. Direct clustering with F measure revealed strong co-clustering of samples prepared in the same batch, which led to a batch-effect correction. About five TRBV segments, including TRBV5-6, TRBV5-1 and TRBV20-1, were significantly more frequent in patients than controls. Significantly lower normalized Chao1 diversity was found in multiple sclerosis patients than in controls, suggesting substantial peripheral T-cell clonal expansion.

This clonotype showed up just a few times. Its recognized antigen is unknown. No much larger clone exists at a distance of one base, and base qualities are not known. Preparation of the library involved PCR. These reads were obtained on an Illumina HiSeq 2500. To reduce PCR and sequencing biases, unique molecular identifiers were built into the TCR beta cDNA libraries. Some 500,000 cDNA molecules were obtained per 1 to 10 million input T cells, so each molecule approximated one T cell. The patient libraries were prepared and sequenced with the same protocol used for the earlier healthy control dataset. Within a given batch, samples were prepared together, multiplexed and sequenced on the same HiSeq lane. Turning to the authors' computational methods: Raw barcoded reads were processed with MIGEC, discarding single-read molecular identifier groups before consensus assembly and CDR3 extraction. VDJtools was used for post-analysis of the clonotype tables, with diversity normalized by down-sampling every dataset to the smallest sample size. Repertoire overlap clustering matched CDR3 amino acid but not nucleotide sequences to correct batch-related cross-sample contamination. Using fastp at Q25 and MiXCR, TCRdb reprocessed the public reads and kept productive beta chains. Under each unique CDR3 protein, matching rows form one entry showing the most common genes and DNA. These V and J calls rely on TCRdb rather than the paper's analysis. Across this sample there are 740,000 or so distinct CDR3 sequences, with about 50% seen only once. Approximately 4.4% of the sample is held by the ten biggest clonotypes.

TCR beta repertoires were profiled from peripheral blood of roughly 13 young patients with multiple sclerosis to demonstrate the VDJtools post-analysis software. The patients with multiple sclerosis were children and adolescents between 6 and 15 years of age. The CDR3, from cysteine to phenylalanine, totals 14 residues. Of all the DNA, just the CDR3 is kept, 42 bases in frame from base 1. CDR1 and CDR2 are drawn from the germline V gene (reference sequence): DFQATT, SNEGSKA. Relative to germline, V is missing 4 bases and J is missing 0 bases, with 2 bases of the junction outside any gene match. The receptor comes from a girl between 5 and 17 years old with multiple sclerosis. Sequencing was performed on blood. Recombination linked TRBV20-1 to TRBJ2-1; the junction holds 8 bases that match TRBD2. The sequenced DNA is TGCAGTGCTAAGCGGGGGAGCTCCTACAATGAGCAGTTCTTC. It is translated as CSAKRGSSYNEQFF.